This T cell receptor beta chain was identified in a study of neoadjuvant anti-PD-1 for oral cavity cancer. Profiled with immunoSEQ multiplex PCR; TCRdb holds only in-frame clones, not every one. The sample shows roughly 13,000 clones, 71% of them seen only once. The CDR3 spans 16 residues. Germline V gene data show CDR1 as MGHRA and CDR2 as YSYEKL. The junction had 16 bases not matched to a gene; V was cut back by 4 bases and J by 8 bases. This clone was seen more than once but under ten times. This sequence originates from a person between 40 and 79 years old with oral cavity squamous cell carcinoma. The sample consisted of PBMCs, taken before nivolumab (anti-PD-1) treatment. The chain couples TRBV4-1 to TRBJ1-2, with TRBD1 identical over 7 bases. CDR3 loop: CASSPIGGQAGRGYTF. The DNA of the CDR3 is TGCGCCAGCAGCCCGATAGGAGGACAGGCCGGGCGCGGCTACACCTTC.